Presented here are 7 T cell receptor beta chains from one specimen sequenced in a study of OX40 agonist ivuxolimab in advanced cancers. Method: immunoSEQ multiplex PCR; TCRdb's copy keeps in-frame clones and lacks some. The repertoire includes roughly 58,000 clones, over 80% of them detected once, and around 0.7% sits in the top ten. The sample was CD4+ or CD8+ T cells sorted from blood, taken in a trial of the OX40 agonist ivuxolimab. The origin of the receptors is an adult with an advanced solid tumor such as melanoma, head and neck, liver or kidney cancer.

The gene calls are TRBV6-6 and TRBJ1-2; D unclear. The CDR3 is 14 amino acids. V was pared by 6 bases and J by 0 bases, with 11 bases between. The germline gives CDR1 MNHNY, CDR2 SVGAGI (reference sequence). The DNA for the CDR3 is TGTGCCAGCAGCCCCAGTGGGGCTAACTATGGCTACACCTTC. This encodes CASSPSGANYGYTF.

The gene calls are TRBV6-1 and TRBJ1-2; D is perhaps TRBD1 (6 bases). There are 12 residues in the CDR3. Trimming shortened V by 2 bases and J by 10 bases, and 11 bases separated the two germline ends. Per germline, CDR1 MNHNS and CDR2 SASEGT. CDR3 amino acids: CASSELRTDYTF. Here the CDR3 DNA reads TGTGCCAGCAGTGAACTACGGACAGACTACACCTTC.

The V and J genes are TRBV6-6 and TRBJ2-5; D may be TRBD1 (6 bases). Germline V gene lookup returns CDR1 MNHNY and CDR2 SVGAGI (reference sequence). There are 12 residues in the CDR3. Trimming removed 9 bases at V and 2 bases at J, with 10 bases between. The CDR3 spells CASRGYQETQYF. CDR3 sequence (DNA): TGTGCCAGTAGGGGGTATCAAGAGACCCAGTACTTC.

The chain carries TRBV29-1 and TRBJ2-1; 10 nucleotides line up with TRBD1. The trim removed 6 bases at V and 8 bases at J, leaving 7 bases unmatched. This CDR3 spans 13 amino acids. The germline V gene encodes CDR1 SQVTM and CDR2 ANQGSEA. Here the CDR3 reads CSVARTGGDEQFF. In DNA form, the CDR3 reads TGCAGCGTGGCCCGGACAGGGGGAGATGAGCAGTTCTTC.

This clone has a handful of counts. The chain combines TRBV6-6 with TRBJ1-1; 8 positions match TRBD1. Unmatched junction bases numbered 6, after V lost 5 bases and J lost 4 bases. The CDR3 has 14 amino acids. CDR1 is MNHNY and CDR2 is SVGAGI in the germline V gene (reference sequence). CDR3 amino acids: CASSGWTGLTEAFF. The DNA of the CDR3 is TGTGCCAGCAGTGGCTGGACAGGGCTCACTGAAGCTTTCTTT.

A single count supports this clone. J is TRBJ1-4 and V is TRBV2; D may be TRBD1 (5 bases). Germline CDR1 is SNHLY and CDR2 is FYNNEI. There are 13 residues in the CDR3. Trimming took 6 bases from V and 7 from J, leaving 12 bases between them. In DNA form, the CDR3 reads TGTGCCAGCAGGGTAGACCAGGGTGAAAAACTGTTTTTT. Amino acids: CASRVDQGEKLFF.

J is TRBJ2-3 and V is TRBV5-4, with 11 bases lining up with TRBD1. Germline CDR1 reads SGHNT; CDR2 reads YYREEE (reference sequence). The CDR3 is 15 amino acids. Trimming cost V 6 bases and J 6 bases; bases outside gene matches: 9. The CDR3 is CASTKGGTGGDTQYF. CDR3 bases: TGTGCCAGCACCAAGGGGGGGACAGGGGGTGATACGCAGTATTTT. Together with reference TRBV5-4 and TRBJ2-3, the CDR3 gives the full variable domain: ETGVTQSPTHLIKTRGQQVTLRCSSQSGHNTVSWYQQALGQGPQFIFQYYREEENGRGNFPPRFSGLQFPNYSSELNVNALELDDSALYLCASTKGGTGGDTQYFGPGTRLTVL.